What follows is one T cell receptor beta chain and its context. What it binds is not known. Germline lookup yields CDR1 SGHAT and CDR2 FQNNGV. This CDR3 has 15 residues. V gave up 5 bases and J gave up 0 bases; unmatched junction bases: 6. The method was immunoSEQ multiplex PCR; TCRdb's version includes in-frame clones alone and lacks a portion of them. The sample has tens of thousands of clones, roughly four fifths seen once. This entry is derived from a study of CD8 T cell repertoires and HIV-1 epitope variants. Study-wide context: Controls included no peptide, Ebola AY9 epitope, and a CMV, EBV, flu pool.

Notes on the study in general: The assay identified only TCR beta chains of antigen-proliferating T cells.

The chain employs TRBV11-2 and TRBJ2-7, with TRBD1 identical over 8 bases. Sequencing was carried out using uncultured baseline CD8+ T cells from peripheral blood mononuclear cells (PBMCs). This receptor was obtained from a male donor with HIV. DNA for the CDR3: TGTGCCAGCAGCCCGCAGGGGGCTGCCTCCTACGAGCAGTACTTC. Translated, it gives CASSPQGAASYEQYF.